This TCR beta chain was profiled in a study of lymphopenia after photon versus proton radiotherapy (dated by TCRdb to between 2017 and 2020). For the study in its entirety: The immunological effects of photon versus proton radiation therapy were compared in patients with gastrointestinal tumors who developed high-grade lymphopenia. The goal of the study was to characterize the differences between the two radiation modalities in how they affect the immune system. The cohort included 20 to 25 patients with gastrointestinal tumors who developed lymphopenia after receiving either photon or proton therapy. Beyond this particular receptor, the publication reports: During treatment, patients who received photon therapy lost naive T cells and TCR diversity and gained effector/memory populations, whereas patients who received proton therapy remained relatively stable. Across the cohort, a larger post-nadir drop in TCR diversity was inversely correlated with overall survival time among patients who died. The authors looked at the survival association only in patients who died, and they framed better survival with proton therapy as a possibility rather than a demonstrated result. After the lymphocyte count nadir, photon-treated repertoires showed oligoclonal expansion, especially of CD8+ Temra cells, which drove the drop in diversity.

Regarding this clone: The antigen it binds to is not known. No per-base quality is available; no much larger clone lies one base away.

V and J are trimmed by 2 bases and 2 bases, and the gene matches miss 16 bases of the junction. From the germline V gene, CDR1 is MRHNA and CDR2 is SNTAGT. The CDR3 contains 19 residues, cysteine and phenylalanine counted. The kept DNA is CDR3 alone, 57 bases in frame from the first base. Library preparation was by the immunoSEQ multiplex PCR assay. Deep sequencing of rearranged TCR beta loci, alongside multiparametric flow cytometry, was used to profile T cell repertoires. The table comes from immuneACCESS by way of TCRdb, which keeps in-frame sequences with V and J called. Part of the clones is missing from these tables; in studies checked, under half for an unresolved V gene and the rest for unknown reasons. The sample table holds about 160,000 clones, of which about 85% were seen once. Approximately 4.7% of the sample is taken by the ten largest.

The sample here was peripheral blood, taken from a patient treated with photon-based radiotherapy. The source of this sequence is a man aged 50-60 years with gastric cancer. The chain is assembled from TRBV6-4 and TRBJ2-7; 9 nucleotides in the junction match TRBD2. CDR3 region: CASSDPRGLALTDPYEQYF. The nucleotide sequence is TGTGCCAGCAGTGACCCTCGGGGACTAGCCCTCACGGACCCCTACGAGCAGTACTTC.